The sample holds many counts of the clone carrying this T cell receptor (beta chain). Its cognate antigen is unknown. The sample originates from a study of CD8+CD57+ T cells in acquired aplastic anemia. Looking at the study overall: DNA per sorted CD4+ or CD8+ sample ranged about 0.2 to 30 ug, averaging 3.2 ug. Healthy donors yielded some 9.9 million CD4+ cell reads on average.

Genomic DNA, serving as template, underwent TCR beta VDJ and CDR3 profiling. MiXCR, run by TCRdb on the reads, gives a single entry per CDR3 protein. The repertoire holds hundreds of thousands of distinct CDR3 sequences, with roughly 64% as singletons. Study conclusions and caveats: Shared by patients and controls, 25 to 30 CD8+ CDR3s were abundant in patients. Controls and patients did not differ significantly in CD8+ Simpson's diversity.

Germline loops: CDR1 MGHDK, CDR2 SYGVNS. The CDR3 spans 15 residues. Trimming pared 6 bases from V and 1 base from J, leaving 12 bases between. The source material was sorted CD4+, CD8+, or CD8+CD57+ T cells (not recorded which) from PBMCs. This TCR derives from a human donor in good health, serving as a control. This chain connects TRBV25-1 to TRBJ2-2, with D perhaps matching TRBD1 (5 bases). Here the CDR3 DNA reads TGTGCCAGCAGCCCCAGACAGAGGAACACCGGGGAGCTGTTTTTT. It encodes CASSPRQRNTGELFF.